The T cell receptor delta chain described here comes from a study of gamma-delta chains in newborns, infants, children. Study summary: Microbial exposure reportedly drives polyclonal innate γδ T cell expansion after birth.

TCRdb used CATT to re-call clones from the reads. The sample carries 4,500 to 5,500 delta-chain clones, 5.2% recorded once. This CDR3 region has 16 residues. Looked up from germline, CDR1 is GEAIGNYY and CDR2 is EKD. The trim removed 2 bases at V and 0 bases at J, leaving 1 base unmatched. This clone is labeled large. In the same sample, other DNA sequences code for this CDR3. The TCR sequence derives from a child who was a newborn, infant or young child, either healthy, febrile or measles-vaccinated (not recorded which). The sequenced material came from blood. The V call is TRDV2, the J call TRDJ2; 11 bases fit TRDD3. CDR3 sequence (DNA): TGTGCCTGTGACATACTGGGGGATACTTTGACAGCACAACTCTTCTTT. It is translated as CACDILGDTLTAQLFF.